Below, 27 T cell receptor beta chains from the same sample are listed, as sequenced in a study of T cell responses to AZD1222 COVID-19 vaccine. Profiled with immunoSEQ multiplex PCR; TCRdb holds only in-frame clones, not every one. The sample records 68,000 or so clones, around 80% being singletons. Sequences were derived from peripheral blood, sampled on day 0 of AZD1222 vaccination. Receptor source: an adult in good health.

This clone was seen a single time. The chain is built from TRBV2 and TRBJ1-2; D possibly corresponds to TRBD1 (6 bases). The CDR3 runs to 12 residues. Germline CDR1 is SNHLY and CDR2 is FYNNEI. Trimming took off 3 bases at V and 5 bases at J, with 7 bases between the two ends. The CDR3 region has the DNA TGTGCCAGCAGTGACAGGGGTTATGGCTACACCTTC. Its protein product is CASSDRGYGYTF.

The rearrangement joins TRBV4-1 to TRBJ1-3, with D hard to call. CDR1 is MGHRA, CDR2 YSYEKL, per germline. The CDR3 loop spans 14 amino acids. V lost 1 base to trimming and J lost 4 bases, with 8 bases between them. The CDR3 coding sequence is TGCGCCAGCAGCCAAGGTAAAGGCGGAAACACCATATATTTT. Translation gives CASSQGKGGNTIYF.

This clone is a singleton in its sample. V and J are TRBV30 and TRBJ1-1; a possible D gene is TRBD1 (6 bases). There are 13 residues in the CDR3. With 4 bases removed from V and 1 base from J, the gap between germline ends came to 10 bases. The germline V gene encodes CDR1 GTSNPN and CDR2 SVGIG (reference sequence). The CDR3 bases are TGTGCCTGGATCCAAGGGGGGAACACTGAAGCTTTCTTT. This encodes CAWIQGGNTEAFF.

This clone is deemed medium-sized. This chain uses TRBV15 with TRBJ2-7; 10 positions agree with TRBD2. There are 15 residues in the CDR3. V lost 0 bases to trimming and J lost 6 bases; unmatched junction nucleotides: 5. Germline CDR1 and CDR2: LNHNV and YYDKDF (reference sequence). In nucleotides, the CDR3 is TGTGCCACCAGCAGAGATTCTAGCGGGAGTAGCGAGCAGTACTTC. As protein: CATSRDSSGSSEQYF.

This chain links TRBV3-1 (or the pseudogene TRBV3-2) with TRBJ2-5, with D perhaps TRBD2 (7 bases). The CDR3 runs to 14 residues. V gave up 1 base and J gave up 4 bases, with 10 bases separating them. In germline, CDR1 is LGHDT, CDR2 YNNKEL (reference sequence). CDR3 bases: TGTGCCAGCAGCCAAGTTGGGGGGGCAGAGACCCAGTACTTC. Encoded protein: CASSQVGGAETQYF.

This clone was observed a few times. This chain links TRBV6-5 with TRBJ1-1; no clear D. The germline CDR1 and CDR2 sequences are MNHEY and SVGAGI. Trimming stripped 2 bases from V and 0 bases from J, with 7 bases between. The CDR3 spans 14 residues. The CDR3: CASSYGSLNTEAFF. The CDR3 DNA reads TGTGCCAGCAGTTACGGGTCTTTGAACACTGAAGCTTTCTTT.

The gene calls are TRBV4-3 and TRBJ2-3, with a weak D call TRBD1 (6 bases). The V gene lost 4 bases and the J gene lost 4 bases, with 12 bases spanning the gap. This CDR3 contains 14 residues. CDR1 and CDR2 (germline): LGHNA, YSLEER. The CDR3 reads CASSPNWGPDTQYF. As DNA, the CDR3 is TGCGCCAGCAGCCCGAATTGGGGGCCAGATACGCAGTATTTT.

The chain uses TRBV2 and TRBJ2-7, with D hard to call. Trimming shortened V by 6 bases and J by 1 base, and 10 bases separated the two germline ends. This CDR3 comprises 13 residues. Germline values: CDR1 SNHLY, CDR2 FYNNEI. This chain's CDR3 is CASRDGGSYEQYF. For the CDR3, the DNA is TGTGCCAGCAGGGATGGTGGGTCCTACGAGCAGTACTTC.

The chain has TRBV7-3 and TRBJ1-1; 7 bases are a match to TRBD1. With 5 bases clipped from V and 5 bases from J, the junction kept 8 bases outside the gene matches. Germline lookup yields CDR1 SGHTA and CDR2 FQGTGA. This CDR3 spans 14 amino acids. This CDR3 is CASSANQGGTEAFF. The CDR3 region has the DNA TGTGCCAGCAGCGCCAATCAGGGGGGGACTGAAGCTTTCTTT.

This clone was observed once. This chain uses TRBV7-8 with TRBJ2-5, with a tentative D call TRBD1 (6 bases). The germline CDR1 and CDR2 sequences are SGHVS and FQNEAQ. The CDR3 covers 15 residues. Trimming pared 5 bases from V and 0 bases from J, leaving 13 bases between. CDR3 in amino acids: CASSPYDRNQETQYF. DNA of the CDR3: TGTGCCAGCAGCCCCTATGACAGGAACCAAGAGACCCAGTACTTC. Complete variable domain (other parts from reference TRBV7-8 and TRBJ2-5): GAGVSQSPRYKVAKRGQDVALRCDPISGHVSLFWYQQALGQGPEFLTYFQNEAQLDKSGLPSDRFFAERPEGSVSTLKIQRTQQEDSAVYLCASSPYDRNQETQYFGPGTRLLVL.

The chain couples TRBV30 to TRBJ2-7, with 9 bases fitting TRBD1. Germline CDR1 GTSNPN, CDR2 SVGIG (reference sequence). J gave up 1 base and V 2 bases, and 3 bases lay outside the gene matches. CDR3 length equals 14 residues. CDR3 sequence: CAWSLDRGSYEQYF. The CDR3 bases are TGTGCCTGGAGTCTAGACAGGGGGTCCTACGAGCAGTACTTC.

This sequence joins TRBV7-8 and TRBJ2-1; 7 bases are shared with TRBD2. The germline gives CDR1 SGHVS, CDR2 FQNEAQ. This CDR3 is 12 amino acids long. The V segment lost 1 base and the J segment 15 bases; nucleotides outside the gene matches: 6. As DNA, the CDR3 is TGTGCCAGCAGCTTAGAGGGAGGGACCCTGTTCTTC. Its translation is CASSLEGGTLFF.

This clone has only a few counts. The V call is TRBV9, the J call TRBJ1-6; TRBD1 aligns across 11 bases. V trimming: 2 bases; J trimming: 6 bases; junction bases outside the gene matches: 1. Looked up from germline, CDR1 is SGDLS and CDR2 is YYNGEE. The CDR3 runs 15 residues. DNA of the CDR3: TGTGCCAGCAGCGTCGGGACAGGGGGTAATTCACCCCTCCACTTT. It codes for CASSVGTGGNSPLHF.

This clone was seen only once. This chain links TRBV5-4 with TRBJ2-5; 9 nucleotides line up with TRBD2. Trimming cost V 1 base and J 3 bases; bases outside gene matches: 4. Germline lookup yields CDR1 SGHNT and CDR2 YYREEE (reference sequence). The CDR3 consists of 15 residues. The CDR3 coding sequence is TGTGCCAGCAGCTTGTTCTCTAGCGGGGAAGAGACCCAGTACTTC. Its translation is CASSLFSSGEETQYF. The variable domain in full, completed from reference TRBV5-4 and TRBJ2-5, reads ETGVTQSPTHLIKTRGQQVTLRCSSQSGHNTVSWYQQALGQGPQFIFQYYREEENGRGNFPPRFSGLQFPNYSSELNVNALELDDSALYLCASSLFSSGEETQYFGPGTRLLVL.

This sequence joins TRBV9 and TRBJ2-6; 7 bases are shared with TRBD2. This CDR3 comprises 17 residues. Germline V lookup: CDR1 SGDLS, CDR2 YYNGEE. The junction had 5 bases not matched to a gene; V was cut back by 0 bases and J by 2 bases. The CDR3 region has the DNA TGTGCCAGCAGCGTAGACATTGCGGGGGCTGGGGCCAACGTCCTGACTTTC. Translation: CASSVDIAGAGANVLTF.

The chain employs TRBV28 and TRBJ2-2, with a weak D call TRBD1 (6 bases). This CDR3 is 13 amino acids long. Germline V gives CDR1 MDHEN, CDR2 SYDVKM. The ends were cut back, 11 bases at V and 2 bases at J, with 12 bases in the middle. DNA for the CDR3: TGTGCCCACCTGGACAGAAACACCGGGGAGCTGTTTTTT. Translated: CAHLDRNTGELFF.

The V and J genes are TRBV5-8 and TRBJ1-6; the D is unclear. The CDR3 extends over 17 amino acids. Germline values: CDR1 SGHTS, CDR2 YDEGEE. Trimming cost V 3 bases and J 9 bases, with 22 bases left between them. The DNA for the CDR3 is TGTGCCAGCAGCTCACTAGGAGCCCCCAACGTCCCTTCACCCCTCCACTTT. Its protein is CASSSLGAPNVPSPLHF. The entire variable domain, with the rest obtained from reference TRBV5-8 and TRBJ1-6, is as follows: EAGVTQSPTHLIKTRGQQATLRCSPISGHTSVYWYQQALGLGLQFLLWYDEGEERNRGNFPPRFSGRQFPNYSSELNVNALELEDSALYLCASSSLGAPNVPSPLHFGNGTRLTVT.

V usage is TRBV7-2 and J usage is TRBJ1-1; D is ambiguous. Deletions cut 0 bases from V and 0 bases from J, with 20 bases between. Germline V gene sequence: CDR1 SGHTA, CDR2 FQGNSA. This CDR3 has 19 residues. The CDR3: CASSLALRANWRVNTEAFF. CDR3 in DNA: TGTGCCAGCAGCTTAGCGCTTCGGGCAAATTGGAGGGTGAACACTGAAGCTTTCTTT.

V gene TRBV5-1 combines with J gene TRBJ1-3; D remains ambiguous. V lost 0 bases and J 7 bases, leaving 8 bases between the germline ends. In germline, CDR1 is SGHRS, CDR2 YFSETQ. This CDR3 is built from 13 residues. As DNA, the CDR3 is TGCGCCAGCAGCTTGGCCAATGGGAACACCATATATTTT. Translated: CASSLANGNTIYF.

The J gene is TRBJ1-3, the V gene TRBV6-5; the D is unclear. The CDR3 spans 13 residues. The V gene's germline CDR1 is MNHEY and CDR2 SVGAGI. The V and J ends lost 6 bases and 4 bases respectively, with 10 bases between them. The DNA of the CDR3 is TGTGCCAGCAGCCCGCCTTACGGAAACACCATATATTTT. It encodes CASSPPYGNTIYF.

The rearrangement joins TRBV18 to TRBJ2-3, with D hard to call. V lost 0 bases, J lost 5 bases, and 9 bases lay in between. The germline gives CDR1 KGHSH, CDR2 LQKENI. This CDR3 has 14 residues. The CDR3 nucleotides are TGTGCCAGCTCACCACCCCCCGCTGTAGATACGCAGTATTTT. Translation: CASSPPPAVDTQYF. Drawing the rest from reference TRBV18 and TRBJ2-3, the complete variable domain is NAGVMQNPRHLVRRRGQEARLRCSPMKGHSHVYWYRQLPEEGLKFMVYLQKENIIDESGMPKERFSAEFPKEGPSILRIQQVVRGDSAAYFCASSPPPAVDTQYFGPGTRLTVL.

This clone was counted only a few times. The CDR3 sequence: CASSPTGGVNTEAFF. As DNA, the CDR3 is TGTGCCAGCAGTCCGACAGGGGGCGTAAACACTGAAGCTTTCTTT. The chain combines TRBV6-6 with TRBJ1-1, with 10 bases aligning to TRBD1. In germline, CDR1 is MNHNY, CDR2 SVGAGI (reference sequence). This CDR3 is 15 amino acids long. Germline trimming cut 5 bases from V and 2 bases from J; bases unmatched to any gene: 5.

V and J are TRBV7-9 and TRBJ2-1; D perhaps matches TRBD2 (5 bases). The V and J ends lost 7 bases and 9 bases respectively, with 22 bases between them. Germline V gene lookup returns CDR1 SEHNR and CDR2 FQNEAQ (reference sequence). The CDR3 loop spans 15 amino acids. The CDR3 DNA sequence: TGTGCCAGCACCCTCCTGGACGCCCGGGGTGGTGAGCAGTTCTTC. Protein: CASTLLDARGGEQFF.

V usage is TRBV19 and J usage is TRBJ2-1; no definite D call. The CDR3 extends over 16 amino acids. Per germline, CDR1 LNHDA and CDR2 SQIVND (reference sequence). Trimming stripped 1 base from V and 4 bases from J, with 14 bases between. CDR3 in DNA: TGTGCCAGTAGTATAGGTGTGGTTAGGCCATACAATGAGCAGTTCTTC. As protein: CASSIGVVRPYNEQFF.

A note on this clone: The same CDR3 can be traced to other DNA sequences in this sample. CDR3 residues: CASSQVGRSSYEQYF. The DNA of the CDR3 is TGCGCCAGCAGCCAAGTCGGCAGAAGCTCCTACGAGCAGTACTTC. V and J are TRBV4-1 and TRBJ2-7; no reliable D call. This CDR3 contains 15 residues. The germline gives CDR1 MGHRA, CDR2 YSYEKL. The V end was cut by 1 base, the J end by 0 bases, with 10 bases between.

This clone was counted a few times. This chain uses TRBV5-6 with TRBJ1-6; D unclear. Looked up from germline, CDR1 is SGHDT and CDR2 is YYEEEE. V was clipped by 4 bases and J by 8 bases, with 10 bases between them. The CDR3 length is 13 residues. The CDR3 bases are TGTGCCAGCAGCCGCGGCCGGTATTCACCCCTCCACTTT. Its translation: CASSRGRYSPLHF.

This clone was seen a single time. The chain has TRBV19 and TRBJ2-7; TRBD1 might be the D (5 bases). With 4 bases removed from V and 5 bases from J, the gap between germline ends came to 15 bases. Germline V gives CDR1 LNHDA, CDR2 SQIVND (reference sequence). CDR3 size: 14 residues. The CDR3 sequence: CASSKNPGHNEQYF. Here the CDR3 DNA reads TGTGCCAGTAGTAAAAACCCCGGACATAACGAGCAGTACTTC.